Listed below are T cell receptor beta chains from one sample, sequenced in a study of beta chain features in type 1 diabetes. Profiling relied on immunoSEQ multiplex PCR, and the TCRdb table lists in-frame clones only, not all of them. The data hold 600,000 to 750,000 clones, with 12% observed a single time. What was sequenced was naive CD4+ T cells from blood. Every receptor here comes from a young man with type 1 diabetes. Both conserved end residues are part of each CDR3. A D gene is named only where the DNA matches it firmly. Size is omitted from some rows. Given values are once, few, many or a class for expanded clones.

J: TRBJ1-2; V: TRBV7-2; D: NA; size: few; CDR3: CASSPEGNYGYTF; DNA: TGTGCCAGCAGCCCGGAGGGGAACTATGGCTACACCTTC
J: TRBJ2-1; V: TRBV5-1; D: TRBD1; size: NA; CDR3: CASSLGQGTGVPYNEQFF; DNA: TGCGCCAGCAGCTTAGGACAGGGGACGGGAGTGCCCTACAATGAGCAGTTCTTC
J: TRBJ2-1; V: TRBV7-8; D: NA; size: NA; CDR3: CASSLGASGSQQFF; DNA: TGTGCCAGCAGCTTAGGCGCGTCAGGCAGCCAGCAGTTCTTC
J: TRBJ2-5; V: TRBV19; D: NA; size: NA; CDR3: CASNDRAEETQYF; DNA: TGTGCCAGTAACGACCGGGCAGAAGAGACCCAGTACTTC
J: TRBJ2-7; V: TRBV15; D: NA; size: NA; CDR3: CATSRDKATTYEQYF; DNA: TGTGCCACCAGCAGAGATAAGGCCACAACCTACGAGCAGTACTTC
J: TRBJ2-1; V: TRBV7-9; D: NA; size: NA; CDR3: CASSLAGHYNEQFF; DNA: TGTGCCAGCAGCTTAGCGGGGCACTACAATGAGCAGTTCTTC
J: TRBJ1-2; V: TRBV7-9; D: NA; size: few; CDR3: CASSSRRGPYTF; DNA: TGTGCCAGCAGCTCCCGCCGGGGGCCTTACACCTTC
J: TRBJ2-2; V: TRBV10-3; D: TRBD1; size: NA; CDR3: CAIRGTGASSAPGELFF; DNA: TGTGCCATCAGGGGGACAGGGGCGAGTTCCGCCCCCGGGGAGCTGTTTTTT
J: TRBJ2-2; V: TRBV5-1; D: TRBD2; size: NA; CDR3: CASSWDYAGELFF; DNA: TGCGCCAGCAGTTGGGACTACGCGGGGGAGCTGTTTTTT
J: TRBJ2-1; V: TRBV4-1; D: TRBD2; size: NA; CDR3: CASSQDSPSGYDNEQFF; DNA: TGCGCCAGCAGCCAAGATTCCCCTAGCGGCTACGACAATGAGCAGTTCTTC
J: TRBJ1-1; V: TRBV18; D: NA; size: few; CDR3: CASSPSNTEAFF; DNA: TGTGCCAGCTCACCATCAAACACTGAAGCTTTCTTT
J: TRBJ1-4; V: TRBV7-2; D: NA; size: few; CDR3: CASTPAGSTNEKLFF; DNA: TGTGCCAGCACCCCTGCGGGTTCAACTAATGAAAAACTGTTTTTT
J: TRBJ1-5; V: TRBV29-1; D: NA; size: NA; CDR3: CSVGDSNQPQHF; DNA: TGCAGCGTTGGTGATAGCAATCAGCCCCAGCATTTT
J: TRBJ2-7; V: TRBV4-2; D: TRBD2; size: once; CDR3: CASSQSSGGSYEQYF; DNA: TGTGCCAGCAGCCAGTCATCGGGGGGTTCCTACGAGCAGTACTTC
J: TRBJ1-5; V: TRBV2; D: NA; size: NA; CDR3: CASSEPAGLQPQHF; DNA: TGTGCCAGCAGTGAACCGGCAGGGCTACAGCCCCAGCATTTT
J: TRBJ1-2; V: TRBV7-3; D: TRBD1; size: NA; CDR3: CASSQPDREHGYTF; DNA: TGTGCCAGCAGTCAGCCAGACAGGGAACATGGCTACACCTTC
J: TRBJ2-1; V: TRBV13; D: NA; size: few; CDR3: CASSLAPPYNEQFF; DNA: TGTGCCAGCAGCTTAGCCCCCCCCTACAATGAGCAGTTCTTC
J: TRBJ2-3; V: TRBV6-4; D: NA; size: few; CDR3: CASSALPTDTQYF; DNA: TGTGCCAGCAGTGCACTACCCACAGATACGCAGTATTTT
J: TRBJ1-3; V: TRBV30; D: NA; size: few; CDR3: CAWDPRGNTIYF; DNA: TGTGCCTGGGACCCCCGAGGAAACACCATATATTTT
J: TRBJ2-7; V: TRBV2; D: NA; size: NA; CDR3: CASRRSGVDYEQYF; DNA: TGTGCCAGCAGGCGGAGTGGGGTTGACTACGAGCAGTACTTC
J: TRBJ1-6; V: TRBV9; D: TRBD1; size: few; CDR3: CASSVEQGAGSPLHF; DNA: TGTGCCAGCAGCGTAGAACAGGGGGCAGGGTCACCCCTCCACTTT
J: TRBJ2-7; V: TRBV7-3; D: NA; size: few; CDR3: CASSSSPGTYEQYF; DNA: TGTGCCAGCAGCTCCTCCCCGGGGACCTACGAGCAGTACTTC
J: TRBJ1-1; V: TRBV29-1; D: TRBD1; size: NA; CDR3: CSVRPTGDTEAFF; DNA: TGCAGCGTTCGCCCGACAGGGGACACTGAAGCTTTCTTT
J: TRBJ1-4; V: TRBV9; D: NA; size: NA; CDR3: CASSLLDGATNEKLFF; DNA: TGTGCCAGCAGTTTGTTAGACGGTGCAACTAATGAAAAACTGTTTTTT
J: TRBJ1-2; V: TRBV11-2; D: NA; size: NA; CDR3: CASSLGRQGIVYGYTF; DNA: TGTGCCAGCAGCTTAGGGCGGCAGGGTATCGTCTATGGCTACACCTTC
J: TRBJ1-6; V: TRBV29-1; D: NA; size: NA; CDR3: CSVRQEWNSPLHF; DNA: TGCAGCGTGAGACAGGAATGGAATTCACCCCTCCACTTT
J: TRBJ2-1; V: TRBV6-5; D: NA; size: few; CDR3: CASSYWGGGGNEQFF; DNA: TGTGCCAGCAGTTACTGGGGGGGCGGTGGGAATGAGCAGTTCTTC
J: TRBJ1-1; V: TRBV6-5; D: NA; size: NA; CDR3: CASRGATEAFF; DNA: TGTGCCAGCCGAGGTGCCACTGAAGCTTTCTTT
J: TRBJ2-7; V: TRBV18; D: NA; size: NA; CDR3: CASSPQTYEQYF; DNA: TGTGCCAGCTCACCCCAGACCTACGAGCAGTACTTC
J: TRBJ2-7; V: TRBV4-3; D: TRBD2; size: NA; CDR3: CASSHGTSGGYEQYF; DNA: TGCGCCAGCAGCCACGGGACTAGCGGGGGCTACGAGCAGTACTTC
J: TRBJ1-3; V: TRBV19; D: NA; size: few; CDR3: CASGEISGNTIYF; DNA: TGTGCCAGTGGTGAAATCTCTGGAAACACCATATATTTT
J: TRBJ1-5; V: TRBV29-1; D: NA; size: few; CDR3: CSVDYGPNQPQHF; DNA: TGCAGCGTTGATTATGGACCCAATCAGCCCCAGCATTTT
J: TRBJ2-7; V: TRBV28; D: TRBD1; size: NA; CDR3: CASSGQAYYEQYF; DNA: TGTGCCAGCTCGGGACAGGCCTACTACGAGCAGTACTTC
J: TRBJ2-2; V: TRBV4-1; D: NA; size: NA; CDR3: CASSYHSVAGELFF; DNA: TGCGCCAGCAGCTACCATAGCGTGGCCGGGGAGCTGTTTTTT
J: TRBJ2-7; V: TRBV5-1; D: NA; size: few; CDR3: CASSLGVSTEQYF; DNA: TGCGCCAGCAGCTTGGGGGTTTCTACCGAGCAGTACTTC
J: TRBJ1-5; V: TRBV7-2; D: NA; size: NA; CDR3: CASSSAGVLSQPQHF; DNA: TGTGCCAGCAGCTCCGCGGGGGTGCTAAGTCAGCCCCAGCATTTT
J: TRBJ2-3; V: TRBV2; D: NA; size: NA; CDR3: CASSPTPDLVTNTQYF; DNA: TGTGCCAGCAGTCCAACGCCCGACCTCGTCACGAATACGCAGTATTTT
J: TRBJ2-7; V: TRBV4-2; D: TRBD1; size: NA; CDR3: CASSQSRDRGWEQYF; DNA: TGTGCCAGCAGCCAAAGTCGGGACAGGGGTTGGGAGCAGTACTTC
J: TRBJ2-1; V: TRBV7-9; D: NA; size: few; CDR3: CASSLELAYNEQFF; DNA: TGTGCCAGCAGCTTAGAGCTAGCCTACAATGAGCAGTTCTTC
J: TRBJ2-5; V: TRBV4-2; D: TRBD2; size: few; CDR3: CASSPGTSGDQETQYF; DNA: TGTGCCAGCAGCCCCGGGACTAGCGGGGATCAAGAGACCCAGTACTTC
J: TRBJ1-1; V: TRBV6-5; D: NA; size: NA; CDR3: CASGRDPLEPTEAFF; DNA: TGTGCCAGCGGCAGGGACCCCCTGGAGCCCACTGAAGCTTTCTTT
J: TRBJ2-5; V: TRBV10-3; D: NA; size: NA; CDR3: CAISESWRGVQETQYF; DNA: TGTGCCATCAGTGAGTCGTGGAGGGGGGTACAAGAGACCCAGTACTTC
J: TRBJ1-2; V: TRBV10-3; D: TRBD1; size: many; CDR3: CAIRKESQGDGYTF; DNA: TGTGCCATCAGGAAGGAATCACAGGGGGATGGCTACACCTTC
J: TRBJ1-4; V: TRBV29-1; D: TRBD1; size: few; CDR3: CSATGTGTNEKLFF; DNA: TGCAGCGCAACCGGGACAGGAACTAATGAAAAACTGTTTTTT
J: TRBJ2-2; V: TRBV9; D: NA; size: NA; CDR3: CASSAREGQTYTGELFF; DNA: TGTGCCAGCAGCGCGAGGGAGGGACAGACTTACACCGGGGAGCTGTTTTTT
J: TRBJ1-5; V: TRBV4-3; D: NA; size: few; CDR3: CASSQGPGASNQPQHF; DNA: TGCGCCAGCAGCCAAGGACCGGGAGCAAGCAATCAGCCCCAGCATTTT
J: TRBJ2-5; V: TRBV7-6; D: TRBD2; size: NA; CDR3: CASSPGLAGIQETQYF; DNA: TGTGCCAGCAGCCCTGGACTAGCGGGGATCCAAGAGACCCAGTACTTC
J: TRBJ2-3; V: TRBV4-3; D: NA; size: NA; CDR3: CASSQVPAGAASTDTQYF; DNA: TGCGCCAGCAGCCAAGTCCCGGCGGGGGCCGCTAGCACAGATACGCAGTATTTT
J: TRBJ2-7; V: TRBV28; D: NA; size: few; CDR3: CASSLMSAGDYEQYF; DNA: TGTGCCAGCAGTTTAATGAGCGCTGGGGACTACGAGCAGTACTTC